This entry is about one T cell receptor beta chain. Template switching, a step in the protocol, added a universal primer site, and cDNA carried unique molecular identifiers. Using its own MiXCR run on the 5' RACE reads, TCRdb lists one record per CDR3 protein. The data hold 300,000 to 350,000 distinct CDR3 sequences, with around an eighth observed a single time. Germline V gene sequence: CDR1 SGDLS, CDR2 YYNGEE. This CDR3 contains 13 residues. V lost 4 bases, J lost 8 bases, and 13 bases lay in between. The sample originates from a study of identical twins. These same data were also listed under a study on yellow fever vaccine responses in identical twins.

Sequencing input: CD8+ T cells sorted from blood. The gene calls are TRBV9 and TRBJ2-1; maybe TRBD1 (5 bases). The origin of this receptor is a woman aged 18-29 years in good health. In DNA form, the CDR3 reads TGTGCCAGCAGCCTAGACAGTGTGGATGAGCAGTTCTTC. It yields the protein CASSLDSVDEQFF.